The present T cell receptor beta chain was sequenced within a study of T cell changes during pregnancy in multiple sclerosis. V lost 3 bases and J lost 4, with 9 bases in between. This CDR3 has 13 amino acids. CDR1 ENHRY and CDR2 SYGVKD come from the germline V gene. The protocol was immunoSEQ multiplex PCR, while the TCRdb copy is restricted to in-frame clones and leaves out a portion. Of 75,000 to 80,000 clones listed, 80% to 95% are singletons. Material: peripheral blood, obtained in the second trimester of pregnancy. The chain has TRBV10-3 and TRBJ1-2; D unresolved. The clonotype was recovered from a female donor in good health, enrolled as a control in a pregnancy study. CDR3 sequence: CAISDDGFYGYTF. CDR3 nucleotide sequence: TGTGCCATCAGTGATGACGGGTTCTATGGCTACACCTTC.